These T cell receptor beta chains were read from a single sample in a study of human T cells and chemical hapten exposure. MiXCR, run by TCRdb on the RACE reads, gives a single entry per CDR3 protein. Altogether about 260,000 distinct CDR3 sequences are present, 7% to 10% being singletons, with the ten largest covering 2% to 3%. The specimen comprised whole blood, sampled in connection with sensitization to the hapten diphenylcyclopropenone (DPC). The receptors here all came from a middle-aged woman with alopecia areata. Some clones in this sample may be carry-over from other donors' samples. CDR3s include the opening cysteine and the closing phenylalanine or tryptophan. D genes are given only for firm matches. Size values are once, few and many counts, or a class for expanded clones, and some rows have none.

V gene	D gene	J gene	clone size	CDR3 DNA	CDR3 protein
TRBV11-2	NA	TRBJ2-3	NA	TGTGCCAGCAGCTTATTCGTAGGGCAGGTCCTCACAGATACGCAGTATTTT	CASSLFVGQVLTDTQYF
TRBV20-1	NA	TRBJ2-1	few	TGCAGTGCCGCTAGCGCAGCCTACAATGAGCAGTTCTTC	CSAASAAYNEQFF
TRBV20-1	TRBD2	TRBJ2-7	NA	TGCAGTGCTAGAGATGGGACTAGCGTATCCTACGAGCAGTACTTC	CSARDGTSVSYEQYF
TRBV20-1	NA	TRBJ1-5	NA	TGCAGTGCTAATAGGGGGGAGCGGAGCAATCAGCCCCAGCATTTT	CSANRGERSNQPQHF
TRBV2	NA	TRBJ2-4	NA	TGTGCCAGCGGGTTGCAAAACATTCAGTACTTC	CASGLQNIQYF
TRBV20-1	NA	TRBJ2-3	NA	TGCAGTGCTCGTTCGGGCGGCACAGATACGCAGTATTTT	CSARSGGTDTQYF
TRBV20-1	TRBD1	TRBJ1-1	few	TGCAGTGCTAGACCCCAGGACAGGGGACCTATGAACACTGAAGCTTTCTTT	CSARPQDRGPMNTEAFF
TRBV25-1	TRBD1	TRBJ2-7	NA	TGTGCCAGCAGGCGGGGGACAGGGACATCCTACGAGCAGTACTTC	CASRRGTGTSYEQYF
TRBV7-8	TRBD2	TRBJ2-1	many	TGTGCCAGCAGCCGCGCTAGCGGGAGTTTATATGAGCAGTTCTTC	CASSRASGSLYEQFF
TRBV28	TRBD2	TRBJ2-5	NA	TGTGCCAGCAGTTCCTCGGGGGGGCAAGAGACCCAGTACTTC	CASSSSGGQETQYF
TRBV12-3/TRBV12-4	NA	TRBJ1-6	few	TGTGCCAGCAGTTTGGGGGACTTTAATTCACCCCTCCACTTT	CASSLGDFNSPLHF
TRBV7-3	NA	TRBJ2-7	NA	TGTGCCAGCAGCTTCCCTTACGAGCAGTACTTC	CASSFPYEQYF
TRBV29-1	TRBD1	TRBJ1-1	many	TGCAGCGTCTCACAGGGGTACGGCACTGAAGCTTTCTTT	CSVSQGYGTEAFF
TRBV20-1	TRBD1	TRBJ1-2	NA	TGCAGTGCTAGAGCCGCCGGACAGGGGGTCTCCTTC	CSARAAGQGVSF
TRBV2	NA	TRBJ2-3	many	TGTGCCAGCAAGGGGAGAGATACGCAGTATTTT	CASKGRDTQYF
TRBV7-9	TRBD1	TRBJ1-5	few	TGTGCCAGCAGCTTAGCATCCCCGGGACAGGGGTTCTTGCCCCAGCATTTT	CASSLASPGQGFLPQHF
TRBV7-2	TRBD2	TRBJ2-5	few	TGTGCCAGCAGCACTAGCGGGGTCGCTTGGGCCCAGTACTTC	CASSTSGVAWAQYF
TRBV28	TRBD1	TRBJ1-4	NA	TGTGCCAGCAGTTCTCCGGGACAGGGGAATGAAAAACTGTTTTTT	CASSSPGQGNEKLFF
TRBV20-1	TRBD1	TRBJ2-3	NA	TGCAGTGCCTCCTGGGACAGGGCCGCGGATACGCAGTATTTT	CSASWDRAADTQYF
TRBV6-5	NA	TRBJ1-6	NA	TGTGCCAGCACCTCGGCCCACAGGTCTGGTGCAAATTCACCCCTCCACTTT	CASTSAHRSGANSPLHF
TRBV14	TRBD2	TRBJ2-7	few	TGTGCCAGCAGCCAACAAGCGGGAGCATACGAGCAGTACTTC	CASSQQAGAYEQYF
TRBV7-8	NA	TRBJ1-5	few	TGTGCCAGCAGCTTAAATGTCCTGGTTACGGGGCCTACAAAGCCCCAGCATTTT	CASSLNVLVTGPTKPQHF
TRBV4-1	NA	TRBJ2-5	many	TGCGCCAGCAGCCAAGAACGGGCGGGGGAGACCCAGTACTTC	CASSQERAGETQYF
TRBV5-6	NA	TRBJ2-1	NA	TGTGCCAGCAGCTTGCCCCCAAATGAGCAGTTCTTC	CASSLPPNEQFF
TRBV28	TRBD1	TRBJ2-1	many	TGTGCCACCCGACCGACAGGGAACAATGAGCAGTTCTTC	CATRPTGNNEQFF
TRBV6-1	NA	TRBJ2-3	NA	TGTGCCAGCGTCCAGGCGGGGCACCCCACAGATACGCAGTATTTT	CASVQAGHPTDTQYF
TRBV10-3	NA	TRBJ2-3	NA	TGTGCCATCAGTGAACTAGCAGCGGATACGCAGTATTTT	CAISELAADTQYF
TRBV12-3/TRBV12-4	NA	TRBJ1-4	few	TGTGCCAGCAGTCCCGCAGGGGAAAAACTGTTTTTT	CASSPAGEKLFF
TRBV4-1	NA	TRBJ2-3	few	TGCGCCAGCAGCCAAGAAGAACAGGTCACAGATACGCAGTATTTT	CASSQEEQVTDTQYF